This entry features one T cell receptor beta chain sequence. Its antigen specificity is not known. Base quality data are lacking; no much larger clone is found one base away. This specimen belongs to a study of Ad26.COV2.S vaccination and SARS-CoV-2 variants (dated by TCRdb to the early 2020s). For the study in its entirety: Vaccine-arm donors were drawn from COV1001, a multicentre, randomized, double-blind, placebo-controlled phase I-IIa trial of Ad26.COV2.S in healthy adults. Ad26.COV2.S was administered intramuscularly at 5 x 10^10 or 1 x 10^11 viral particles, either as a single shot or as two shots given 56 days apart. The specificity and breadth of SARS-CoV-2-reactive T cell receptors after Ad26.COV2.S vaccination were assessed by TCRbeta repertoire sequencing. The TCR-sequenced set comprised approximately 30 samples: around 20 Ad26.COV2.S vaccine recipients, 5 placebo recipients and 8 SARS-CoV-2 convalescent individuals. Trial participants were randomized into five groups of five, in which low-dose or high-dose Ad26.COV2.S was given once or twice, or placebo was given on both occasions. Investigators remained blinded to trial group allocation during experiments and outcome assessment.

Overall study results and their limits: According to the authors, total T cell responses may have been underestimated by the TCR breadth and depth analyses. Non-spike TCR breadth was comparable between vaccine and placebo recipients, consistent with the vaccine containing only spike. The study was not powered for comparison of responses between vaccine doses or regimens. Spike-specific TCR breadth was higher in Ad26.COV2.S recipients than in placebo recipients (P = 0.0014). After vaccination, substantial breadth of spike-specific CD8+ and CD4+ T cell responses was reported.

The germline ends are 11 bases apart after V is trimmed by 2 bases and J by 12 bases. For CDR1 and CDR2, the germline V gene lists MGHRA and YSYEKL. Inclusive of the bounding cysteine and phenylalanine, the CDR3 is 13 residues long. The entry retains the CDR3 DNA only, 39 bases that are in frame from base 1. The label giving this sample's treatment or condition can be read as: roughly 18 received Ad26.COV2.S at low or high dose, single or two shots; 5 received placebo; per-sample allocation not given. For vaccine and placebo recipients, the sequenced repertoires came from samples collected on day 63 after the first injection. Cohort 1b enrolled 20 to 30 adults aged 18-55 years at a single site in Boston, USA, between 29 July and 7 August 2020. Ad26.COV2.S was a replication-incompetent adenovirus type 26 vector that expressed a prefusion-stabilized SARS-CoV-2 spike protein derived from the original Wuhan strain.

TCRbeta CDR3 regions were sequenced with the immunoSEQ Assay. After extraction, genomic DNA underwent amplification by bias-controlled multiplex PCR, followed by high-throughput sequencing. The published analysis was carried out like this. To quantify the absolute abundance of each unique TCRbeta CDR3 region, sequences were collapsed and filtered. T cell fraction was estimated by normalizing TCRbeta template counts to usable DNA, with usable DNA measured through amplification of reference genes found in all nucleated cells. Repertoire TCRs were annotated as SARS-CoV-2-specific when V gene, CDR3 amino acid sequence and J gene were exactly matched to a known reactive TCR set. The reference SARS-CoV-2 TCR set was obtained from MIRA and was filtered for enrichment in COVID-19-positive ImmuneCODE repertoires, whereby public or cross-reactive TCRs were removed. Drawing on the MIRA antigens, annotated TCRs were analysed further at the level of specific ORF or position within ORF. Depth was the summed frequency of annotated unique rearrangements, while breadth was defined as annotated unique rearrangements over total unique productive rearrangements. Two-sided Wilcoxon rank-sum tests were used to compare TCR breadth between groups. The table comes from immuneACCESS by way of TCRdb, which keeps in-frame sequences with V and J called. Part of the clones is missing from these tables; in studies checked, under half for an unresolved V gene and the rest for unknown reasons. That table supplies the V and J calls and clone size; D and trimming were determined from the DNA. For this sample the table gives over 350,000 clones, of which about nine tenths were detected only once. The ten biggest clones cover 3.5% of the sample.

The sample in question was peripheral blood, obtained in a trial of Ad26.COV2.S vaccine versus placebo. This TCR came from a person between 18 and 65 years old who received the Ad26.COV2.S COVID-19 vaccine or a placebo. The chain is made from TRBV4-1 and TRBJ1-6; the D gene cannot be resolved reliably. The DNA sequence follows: TGCGCCAGCAGCCAAACGGTTTCTGGACCCCTCCACTTT. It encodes CASSQTVSGPLHF.